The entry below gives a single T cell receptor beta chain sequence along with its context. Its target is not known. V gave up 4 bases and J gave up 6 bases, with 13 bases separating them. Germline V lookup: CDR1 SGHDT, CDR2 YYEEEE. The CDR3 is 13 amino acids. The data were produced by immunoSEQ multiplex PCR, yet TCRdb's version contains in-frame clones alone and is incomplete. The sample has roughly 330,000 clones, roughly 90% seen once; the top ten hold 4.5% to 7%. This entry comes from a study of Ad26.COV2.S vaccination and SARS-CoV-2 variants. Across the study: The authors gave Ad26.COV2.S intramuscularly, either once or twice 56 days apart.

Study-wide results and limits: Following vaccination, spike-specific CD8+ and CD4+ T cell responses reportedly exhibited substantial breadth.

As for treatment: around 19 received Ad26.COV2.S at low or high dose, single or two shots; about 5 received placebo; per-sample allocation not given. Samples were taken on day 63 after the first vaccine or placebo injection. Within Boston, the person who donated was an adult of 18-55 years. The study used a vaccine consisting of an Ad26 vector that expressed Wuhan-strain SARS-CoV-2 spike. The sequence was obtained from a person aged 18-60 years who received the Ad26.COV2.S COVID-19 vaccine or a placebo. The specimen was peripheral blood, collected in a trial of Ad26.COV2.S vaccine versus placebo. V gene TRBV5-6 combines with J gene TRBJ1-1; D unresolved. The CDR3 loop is CASSRPSVAEAFF. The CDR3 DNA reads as TGTGCCAGCAGCCGTCCGTCGGTTGCTGAAGCTTTCTTT.